Below are 30 T cell receptor beta chains sequenced from a single sample in a study of blood T cell repertoires in COVID-19. Using immunoSEQ multiplex PCR, the repertoire was profiled, and TCRdb retains in-frame clones only, with some absent. The sample yields around 170,000 clones, about 83% seen once. Sample: PBMCs or T cells enriched from blood (not recorded which). These receptors all come from a woman in her 30s who had recovered from COVID-19.

V usage is TRBV19 and J usage is TRBJ2-7, with 14 nucleotides matching TRBD2. The CDR3 totals 18 residues. The V gene end was trimmed by 5 bases and the J gene end by 6 bases; junction bases not matched to a gene: 15. Germline values: CDR1 LNHDA, CDR2 SQIVND (reference sequence). The CDR3 nucleotides read TGTGCCAGTAGTTTGTCCGGGACTAGCGGGAGAAGGTTGGGCGAGCAGTACTTC. It specifies CASSLSGTSGRRLGEQYF.

V and J are TRBV21-1 and TRBJ2-6; the table's D gene call, TRBD2, was not cross checked with the DNA. TRBV21-1 constitutes a pseudogene. The CDR3 spans 16 residues. CDR3 sequence (DNA): TGTGCCAGCAGCAAAGCTCCCGTCTCTGGGGCCAACGTCCTGACTTTC. This translates into CASSKAPVSGANVLTF.

CDR3 DNA: TGTGCCAGCAGCGTAGGAGCGGGAACTGAAGCTTTCTTT. Translating it yields CASSVGAGTEAFF. The chain has TRBV9 and TRBJ1-1; D not resolved. The V gene's germline CDR1 is SGDLS and CDR2 YYNGEE. Trimming left V 0 bases short and J 5 bases short, with 8 bases between. The CDR3 has 13 residues.

The genes are TRBV6-1 and TRBJ1-1, with a weak D call TRBD1 (5 bases). Trimming pared 2 bases from V and 4 bases from J, leaving 8 bases between. The CDR3 spans 13 residues. CDR1 and CDR2 from the germline V gene are MNHNS and SASEGT. The CDR3 DNA reads as TGTGCCAGCAGTGAACCGGGGGTCACTGAAGCTTTCTTT. It specifies CASSEPGVTEAFF.

The chain employs TRBV6-1 and TRBJ2-1, with D possibly being TRBD1 (5 bases). The germline CDR1 and CDR2 sequences are MNHNS and SASEGT. V shed 1 base and J shed 7 bases, with 8 bases lying between them. The CDR3 is made up of 13 amino acids. The CDR3 DNA follows: TGTGCCAGCAGTGAAGAGGGGCGGAATGAGCAGTTCTTC. It codes for CASSEEGRNEQFF.

This chain connects TRBV10-1 to TRBJ2-5; TRBD2 might be the D (6 bases). The V end was cut by 5 bases, the J end by 0 bases, with 19 bases between. Per the germline V gene, CDR1 is WNHNN and CDR2 is SYGVQD (reference sequence). This CDR3 comprises 17 residues. The CDR3 region is CASSKFGIGGYQETQYF. Written as DNA, the CDR3 is TGCGCCAGCAGTAAATTTGGGATTGGAGGGTACCAAGAGACCCAGTACTTC.

Points on this clone: This CDR3 is also generated by other DNA sequences in the sample. V is TRBV5-1 and J is TRBJ2-7; 9 nucleotides match TRBD2. J lost 3 bases, V lost 0 bases, and 4 bases had no gene match. Germline V gene lookup returns CDR1 SGHRS and CDR2 YFSETQ. There are 15 residues in the CDR3. This CDR3 reads CASSLGLAGIYEQYF. The CDR3 coding sequence is TGCGCCAGCAGCTTGGGTCTAGCGGGGATCTACGAGCAGTACTTC.

V is TRBV3-1 (or the pseudogene TRBV3-2) and J is TRBJ2-3; 11 bases agree with TRBD2. Germline CDR1 LGHDT, CDR2 YNNKEL (reference sequence). V shed 3 bases, J shed 1 base, and the junction held 6 bases outside the gene matches. The CDR3 has 17 residues. The CDR3, as DNA: TGTGCCAGCAGCCACCCGACTAGCGGGAATCGCACAGATACGCAGTATTTT. Amino acids: CASSHPTSGNRTDTQYF.

The chain has TRBV4-1 and TRBJ2-5; D gene uncertain. The CDR3 spans 14 residues. The germline CDR1 and CDR2 sequences are MGHRA and YSYEKL. Trimming took 2 bases from V and 1 from J, leaving 8 bases between them. The CDR3: CASSQQPGQETQYF. The CDR3 DNA sequence: TGCGCCAGCAGCCAACAGCCAGGCCAAGAGACCCAGTACTTC.

The chain joins TRBV2 to TRBJ2-3, with 9 positions matching TRBD2. The ends lost 5 bases at V and 1 base at J; junction bases unmatched: 4. This CDR3 spans 15 amino acids. In germline, CDR1 is SNHLY, CDR2 FYNNEI. Here the CDR3 DNA reads TGTGCCAGCAGTCCGACTAGCGGAGGCACAGATACGCAGTATTTT. Translating gives CASSPTSGGTDTQYF.

This sequence joins TRBV29-1 and TRBJ2-3; TRBD2 might be the D (6 bases). The V and J ends lost 2 bases and 9 bases respectively, with 15 bases between them. This CDR3 has 13 residues. Looked up from germline, CDR1 is SQVTM and CDR2 is ANQGSEA. Here the CDR3 reads CSVELASAGTQYF. CDR3 nucleotides: TGCAGCGTTGAATTAGCTAGCGCAGGCACGCAGTATTTT.

CDR3 sequence reads: CAWDRGGSNTEAFF. The CDR3, as DNA: TGTGCCTGGGACAGGGGGGGATCGAACACTGAAGCTTTCTTT. The V and J genes are TRBV30 and TRBJ1-1, with TRBD1 matching 9 bases. Trimming cost V 5 bases and J 1 base; bases outside gene matches: 5. The CDR3 has 14 residues. Germline loops: CDR1 GTSNPN, CDR2 SVGIG (reference sequence).

The CDR3 bases are TGTGCCAGCAGCCAGGCAGCGGACCCCTGGGAGACCCAGTACTTC. Amino acid sequence: CASSQAADPWETQYF. The chain joins TRBV4-2 to TRBJ2-5; the D gene is possibly TRBD2 (5 bases). The CDR3 contains 15 residues. Germline CDR1 is LGHNA and CDR2 is YNFKEQ. Trimming left V 3 bases short and J 5 bases short, with 16 bases between.

The chain combines TRBV5-6 with TRBJ1-4, with 7 bases that match TRBD1. The V and J ends lost 4 bases and 5 bases, in that order; junction bases with no gene match: 14. CDR1 is SGHDT and CDR2 is YYEEEE in the germline V gene. The CDR3 spans 17 residues. The CDR3 DNA reads TGTGCCAGCAGCAAAATGCTTACAGGGGACTTAAATGAAAAACTGTTTTTT. Translated: CASSKMLTGDLNEKLFF.

V and J are TRBV29-1 and TRBJ1-1; perhaps TRBD1 as D (5 bases). Looked up from germline, CDR1 is SQVTM and CDR2 is ANQGSEA. Deletions cut 4 bases from V and 0 bases from J, with 12 bases between. The CDR3 loop spans 14 amino acids. The chain's CDR3 is CSVVGPGLNTEAFF. In nucleotides, the CDR3 is TGCAGCGTTGTAGGCCCAGGGCTGAACACTGAAGCTTTCTTT.

The chain combines TRBV15 with TRBJ1-6; possibly TRBD1 for D (6 bases). Germline lookup yields CDR1 LNHNV and CDR2 YYDKDF (reference sequence). Between the trimmed V and J ends, which lost 3 bases and 5 bases, there was a span of 20 bases. This CDR3 is 18 amino acids long. In nucleotides, the CDR3 is TGTGCCACCAGCAGTGGCCGCGGGGGGGGCTCAGATAATTCACCCCTCCACTTT. This sequence encodes CATSSGRGGGSDNSPLHF.

V gene TRBV4-2 combines with J gene TRBJ2-5, with a possible D match to TRBD1 (6 bases). The ends were cut back, 0 bases at V and 0 bases at J, with 11 bases in the middle. Germline CDR1 and CDR2: LGHNA and YNFKEQ. This CDR3 has 16 residues. The CDR3 DNA reads as TGTGCCAGCAGCCAAGATGCCGACAGGCACCAAGAGACCCAGTACTTC. Its translation is CASSQDADRHQETQYF.

The chain carries TRBV4-2 and TRBJ2-3; maybe TRBD2 (7 bases). The CDR3 spans 17 residues. Germline CDR1 is LGHNA and CDR2 is YNFKEQ. V lost 1 base to trimming and J lost 5 bases, with 19 bases between them. CDR3 amino acids: CASSQVEGEGRRDTQYF. CDR3 bases: TGTGCCAGCAGCCAAGTGGAGGGGGAGGGCCGGAGAGATACGCAGTATTTT.

The V call is TRBV18, the J call TRBJ2-7; tentatively, D is TRBD2 (6 bases). Looked up from germline, CDR1 is KGHSH and CDR2 is LQKENI. The CDR3 extends over 18 amino acids. Trimming took off 4 bases at V and 0 bases at J, with 22 bases between the two ends. CDR3 residues: CASSQSPAAAGGSYEQYF. CDR3 bases: TGTGCCAGCTCACAATCCCCTGCGGCAGCGGGCGGCTCCTACGAGCAGTACTTC.

This chain uses TRBV3-1 (or the pseudogene TRBV3-2) with TRBJ1-6; tentative D call: TRBD1 (5 bases). This CDR3 comprises 16 residues. Germline V gives CDR1 LGHDT, CDR2 YNNKEL (reference sequence). Trimming removed 4 bases at V and 8 bases at J, with 18 bases between. The CDR3 region has the DNA TGTGCCAGCAGCCCCAGATGGACGTCGGGGGATTCACCCCTCCACTTT. Its protein product is CASSPRWTSGDSPLHF.

V gene TRBV15 combines with J gene TRBJ2-2; D perhaps matches TRBD1 (5 bases). V lost 3 bases to trimming and J lost 5 bases, with 13 bases between them. This CDR3 is built from 15 residues. Germline lookup yields CDR1 LNHNV and CDR2 YYDKDF (reference sequence). DNA of the CDR3: TGTGCCACCAGCAGCCCAGGGCTGGGGACCGGGGAGCTGTTTTTT. As protein: CATSSPGLGTGELFF.

J is TRBJ2-3 and V is TRBV7-2; D is ambiguous. From germline, CDR1 is SGHTA and CDR2 FQGNSA. The CDR3 contains 14 residues. The V end was cut by 5 bases, the J end by 4 bases, with 13 bases between. CDR3 amino acids: CASSLDPSSDTQYF. The DNA for the CDR3 is TGTGCCAGCAGCCTAGACCCTAGTTCAGATACGCAGTATTTT.

The V gene is TRBV28, the J gene TRBJ2-6, with D possibly matching TRBD2 (6 bases). The germline CDR1 and CDR2 sequences are MDHEN and SYDVKM. Trimming took 5 bases from V and 2 from J, leaving 16 bases between them. The CDR3 has 17 residues. CDR3 sequence: CASSAAKGGPGANVLTF. CDR3 nucleotides: TGTGCCAGCAGTGCGGCCAAGGGAGGCCCTGGGGCCAACGTCCTGACTTTC.

This clone was detected only a few times. V is TRBV4-1 and J is TRBJ2-1; a weak D match, TRBD2 (5 bases). Between the trimmed V and J ends, which lost 4 bases and 1 base, there was a span of 14 bases. Germline loops: CDR1 MGHRA, CDR2 YSYEKL. CDR3 length: 16 amino acids. DNA for the CDR3: TGCGCCAGCAGCCGGGTAGGTACGGGGTCCTACAATGAGCAGTTCTTC. It specifies CASSRVGTGSYNEQFF.

This clone was observed a few times. This sequence joins TRBV25-1 and TRBJ1-3; no firm D call. Per germline, CDR1 MGHDK and CDR2 SYGVNS. The CDR3 length is 16 residues. The germline V and J ends were trimmed by 2 bases and 2 bases, with 13 bases remaining between them. The CDR3 region is CASSEESRVPGNTIYF. In DNA, the CDR3 is TGTGCCAGCAGTGAAGAATCCCGGGTTCCTGGAAACACCATATATTTT. Based on the CDR3 plus reference TRBV25-1 and TRBJ1-3, the full variable domain is EADIYQTPRYLVIGTGKKITLECSQTMGHDKMYWYQQDPGMELHLIHYSYGVNSTEKGDLSSESTVSRIRTEHFPLTLESARPSHTSQYLCASSEESRVPGNTIYFGEGSWLTVV.

This chain uses TRBV4-1 with TRBJ2-1, with D possibly being TRBD1 (5 bases). CDR3 size: 16 residues. V was shortened by 3 bases and J by 3 bases, with 15 bases between the two germline ends. Per germline, CDR1 MGHRA and CDR2 YSYEKL. CDR3 sequence: CASSQATGAFYNEQFF. The CDR3 coding sequence is TGCGCCAGCAGCCAGGCCACAGGAGCCTTCTACAATGAGCAGTTCTTC.

V and J are TRBV11-3 and TRBJ2-1; TRBD2 matches 7 bases. CDR1 and CDR2 (germline): SGHNT, YENEEA. The CDR3 covers 13 residues. V was pared by 5 bases and J by 6 bases, with 4 bases of the junction left unmatched. CDR3 region: CASSPTSANEQFF. CDR3 nucleotide sequence: TGTGCCAGCAGCCCAACTAGCGCCAATGAGCAGTTCTTC. Variable domain in full (rest from reference TRBV11-3 and TRBJ2-1): EAGVVQSPRYKIIEKKQPVAFWCNPISGHNTLYWYLQNLGQGPELLIRYENEEAVDDSQLPKDRFSAERLKGVDSTLKIQPAELGDSAVYLCASSPTSANEQFFGPGTRLTVL.

The V call is TRBV28, the J call TRBJ2-7; possibly TRBD1 for D (6 bases). Germline values: CDR1 MDHEN, CDR2 SYDVKM. The CDR3 runs to 13 residues. The V end was cut by 5 bases, the J end by 10 bases, with 18 bases between. The CDR3: CASSETGALLQYF. For the CDR3, the DNA is TGTGCCAGCAGTGAGACAGGAGCCCTTCTCCAGTACTTC.

This rearrangement joins TRBV12-3 or TRBV12-4 to TRBJ1-2; D remains ambiguous. The V end lost 5 bases, the J end lost 1 base, and 8 bases lay between the germline ends. The CDR3 spans 13 residues. CDR3 protein: CASSPSVNYGYTF. Here the CDR3 DNA reads TGTGCCAGCAGTCCTTCCGTTAACTATGGCTACACCTTC.

This clone was observed once. The rearrangement links TRBV19 to TRBJ1-5; D is unclear. The CDR3 loop spans 14 amino acids. Germline CDR1 is LNHDA and CDR2 is SQIVND (reference sequence). With 7 bases removed from V and 2 bases from J, the gap between germline ends came to 12 bases. CDR3 DNA sequence: TGTGCCAGTATCCCGCGTGTAGGCAATCAGCCCCAGCATTTT. This sequence encodes CASIPRVGNQPQHF.